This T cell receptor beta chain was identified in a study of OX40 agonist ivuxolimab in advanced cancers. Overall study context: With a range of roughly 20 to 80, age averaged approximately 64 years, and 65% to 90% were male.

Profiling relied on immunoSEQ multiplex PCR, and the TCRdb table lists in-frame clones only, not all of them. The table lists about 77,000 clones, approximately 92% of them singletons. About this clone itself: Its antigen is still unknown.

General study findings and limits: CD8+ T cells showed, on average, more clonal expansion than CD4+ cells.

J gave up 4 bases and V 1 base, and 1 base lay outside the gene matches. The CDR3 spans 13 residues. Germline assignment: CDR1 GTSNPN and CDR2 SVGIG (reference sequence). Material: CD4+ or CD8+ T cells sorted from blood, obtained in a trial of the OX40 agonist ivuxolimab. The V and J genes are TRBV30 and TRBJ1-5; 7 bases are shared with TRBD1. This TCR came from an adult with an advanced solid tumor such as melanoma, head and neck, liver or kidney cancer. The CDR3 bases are TGTGCCTGGAGTGGGGACAGAAATCAGCCCCAGCATTTT. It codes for CAWSGDRNQPQHF.